This TCR beta chain appears in the sequencing data of a study of T-cell memory formation after mild COVID-19. TCRdb ran MiXCR on the 5' RACE reads and lists one entry per CDR3 protein. The table lists around 530,000 distinct CDR3 sequences, about 20% of them singletons. The CDR3 contains 17 residues. Per the germline V gene, CDR1 is SGHDT and CDR2 is YYEEEE. The germline V and J ends were trimmed by 1 base and 3 bases, with 19 bases remaining between them. In the case of this clonotype: Its target is not known.

The study, taken as a whole, reports: Mainly CM and EM harbored the contracting CD4+ clones; mainly EMRA harbored the CD8+ ones.

Sequencing was performed on PBMCs or a T cell subset sorted from them (not recorded which). The rearrangement uses TRBV5-6 and TRBJ1-2, with a weak D call TRBD1 (5 bases). This TCR was sampled from an adult woman who had mild COVID-19 (a few samples of this study predate the infection). Cell type and time point are not known. DNA for the CDR3: TGTGCCAGCAGCTTGTGGCCGAAAAAGGGACCGCACTATGGCTACACCTTC. Protein: CASSLWPKKGPHYGYTF.